This T cell receptor beta chain was identified in a study of T cells after yellow fever vaccination. In making TCR cDNA, 5'RACE template switching added a universal primer site and UMIs to it. TCRdb ran MiXCR on the 5' RACE reads and lists one entry per CDR3 protein. The data hold hundreds of thousands of distinct CDR3 sequences, with around 19% observed a single time. V trimming: 1 base; J trimming: 3 bases; junction bases outside the gene matches: 2. Germline V gives CDR1 MDHEN, CDR2 SYDVKM. The CDR3 covers 16 residues. This clonotype was found a few times. The receptor was derived from a man between 18 and 35 years old who received the YFV17D yellow fever vaccine. The V gene is TRBV28, the J gene TRBJ2-7, with 14 bases aligning to TRBD2. The source was PBMCs, collected before the yellow fever booster vaccination. CDR3 in amino acids: CASSLSGTSGGYEQYV. The CDR3 nucleotides are TGTGCCAGCAGTTTATCGGGGACTAGCGGGGGCTACGAGCAGTACGTC.